The 8 T cell receptor beta chains in this list originate from one sample, sequenced in a study of radiotherapy plus CTLA-4 blockade in lung cancer. Sequencing was performed with immunoSEQ multiplex PCR; in TCRdb, only in-frame clones are kept and a portion is missing. The sample has about 78,000 clones; around 85% are singletons. The sample consisted of peripheral blood, taken from a patient treated with radiotherapy plus ipilimumab. The receptors were gathered from a human donor with non-small cell lung cancer who had a partial response to radiotherapy plus ipilimumab.

This clone occurred a few times. The rearrangement joins TRBV28 to TRBJ1-3; D gene ambiguous. Per the germline V gene, CDR1 is MDHEN and CDR2 is SYDVKM. The CDR3 is 16 residues long. V was trimmed by 4 bases and J by 3 bases, leaving 16 bases between them. The CDR3 loop reads CASSSGPPLVGNTIYF. The CDR3 coding sequence is TGTGCCAGCAGTTCTGGGCCACCGCTTGTTGGAAACACCATATATTTT.

CDR3 coding DNA: TGTGCCTGGAGGGTTCCAGGAACGAACACCGGGGAGCTGTTTTTT. This codes for CAWRVPGTNTGELFF. This chain connects TRBV30 to TRBJ2-2; D gene uncertain. This CDR3 has 15 amino acids. Germline V gene data show CDR1 as GTSNPN and CDR2 as SVGIG (reference sequence). V was shortened by 3 bases and J by 0 bases, with 11 bases between the two germline ends.

The CDR3 DNA reads TGTGCCAGCAGGTTCCGGGGGGACGGGGAGCTGTTTTTT. Its translation is CASRFRGDGELFF. This chain joins TRBV9 and TRBJ2-2; TRBD2 matches at 7 bases. Trimming took 5 bases from V and 7 from J; bases not matched to a gene: 5. Germline values: CDR1 SGDLS, CDR2 YYNGEE. This CDR3 has 13 residues.

This clone was recorded only once. This chain uses TRBV6-5 with TRBJ1-2, with 8 bases fitting TRBD1. The germline V gene encodes CDR1 MNHEY and CDR2 SVGAGI. The CDR3 is 9 amino acids. CDR3 sequence (DNA): TGTGCGGACAGGGCTGGCTACACCTTC. Residues: CADRAGYTF.

This rearrangement joins TRBV4-1 to TRBJ1-1; D is perhaps TRBD1 (5 bases). The CDR3 has 13 amino acids. CDR1 is MGHRA, CDR2 YSYEKL, per germline. Trimming pared 4 bases from V and 1 base from J, leaving 7 bases between. The CDR3 DNA reads as TGCGCCAGCAGCCGGGGCGCGAACACTGAAGCTTTCTTT. Residues: CASSRGANTEAFF.

In this sample, this clone turned up a few times. CDR3 coding DNA: TGTGCCAGCAGCCAAGATAAATTAGGACAGTTAGTGTTTTTT. Translation: CASSQDKLGQLVFF. The rearrangement joins TRBV4-2 to TRBJ1-4, with D perhaps matching TRBD1 (6 bases). The germline V gene has CDR1 LGHNA and CDR2 YNFKEQ. The germline V and J ends were trimmed by 0 bases and 15 bases, with 17 bases remaining between them. The CDR3 is made up of 14 amino acids.

The chain has TRBV5-1 and TRBJ2-5; 11 nucleotides align to TRBD1. V shed 1 base, J shed 6 bases, and the junction held 11 bases outside the gene matches. CDR1 and CDR2 (germline): SGHRS, YFSETQ. CDR3 length equals 17 residues. Written as DNA, the CDR3 is TGCGCCAGCAGCTTGAAGGGACAGGGGGAAAAAGGGAAGACCCAGTACTTC. Its protein is CASSLKGQGEKGKTQYF.

This chain connects TRBV29-1 to TRBJ1-2; 11 nucleotides line up with TRBD1. Germline V lookup: CDR1 SQVTM, CDR2 ANQGSEA. J gave up 8 bases and V 0 bases, and 14 bases lay outside the gene matches. The CDR3 is 17 amino acids. The CDR3 nucleotides are TGCAGCGTTGAAGATGGGGTGGCCCGGGACAGGGGGAAAGGCTACACCTTC. Protein product: CSVEDGVARDRGKGYTF.